This T cell receptor (beta chain) comes out of a study of CD8 T cells in ankylosing spondylitis (dated by TCRdb to 2016 to 2017). With regard to the full study: T cell receptor beta repertoires were profiled in healthy donors and ankylosing spondylitis patients so that disease-linked TCR variants could be found. The whole study cohort included about a hundred healthy donors and around 24 ankylosing spondylitis patients. Peripheral blood samples were taken, and synovial fluid was additionally collected from ankylosing spondylitis patients. Overall study outcomes, separate from this receptor: Some motif variants had previously been reported in the synovial fluid and blood of reactive arthritis patients, which suggests shared mechanisms of disease initiation. A TCR beta motif of fewer than 10 highly homologous amino acid variants appeared characteristic of blood from ankylosing spondylitis patients. The disease-linked clones were reported as significantly enriched in matched synovial fluid samples from ankylosing spondylitis patients. The disease-linked clones showed a CD8+ phenotype and occurred at relatively low frequencies in peripheral blood.

The CDR3 measures 17 amino acids from cysteine to phenylalanine. Just the 51-base CDR3 DNA is kept, in frame starting at base 1. V trim: 6 bases; J trim: 11 bases; unmatched bases: 22. Reading the germline V gene gives CDR1 SGHTS and CDR2 YDEGEE. Instrument on record: Illumina HiSeq 2500. Quantitative 5'-RACE with molecular barcodes was used to prepare TCR beta libraries. The authors' pipeline ran thus. A new computational method based on a probabilistic model of VDJ rearrangement was used to identify disease-linked TCR variants. TCRdb passed the public sequencing reads through fastp at Q25 and MiXCR, retaining productive beta sequences. Rows are unified per CDR3 protein, each entry keeping the most common DNA and genes. It is TCRdb's table, rather than the study itself, that gives the V and J calls and clone size. In this sample the table shows 250,000 to 400,000 distinct CDR3 sequences, under 14% of which occur a single time. Roughly 9% of the sample is held by the ten biggest clonotypes.

This clonotype has just a few counts. Its target antigen remains unknown. Base quality data are lacking; no much larger clone is found one base away. This sequence uses TRBV5-8 and TRBJ2-1; 8 bases in the junction line up with TRBD2. Sequencing was performed on blood, either unsorted or a sorted T cell fraction (not recorded which). This clonotype was sampled from a female donor with ankylosing spondylitis or in good health (not recorded which). The base sequence is TGTGCCAGCATCCAGTATCGGGAGGGCCCTTTTATGGGTAAGCAGTTCTTC. It encodes CASIQYREGPFMGKQFF.